This T cell receptor (beta chain) was documented in a study of blood T cell repertoires in COVID-19. About the research overall: Nucleic acid was either cDNA or gDNA, and it came from T cells, B-cell-depleted T cells, or PBMCs.

In the source study's methods: Scientists estimated how many nucleated cells there were by amplifying reference gene primers. TCRdb's table, derived via immunoSEQ multiplex PCR, lists solely in-frame clones and lacks some. Clone size and V and J calls were adopted from that table, with D and trimming inferred from the DNA. The sample comprises over 300,000 clones, more than 70% of which are singletons, and around 1.2% rests with the top ten. The germline V and J ends were trimmed by 1 base and 1 base, with 7 bases remaining between them. CDR1 is MGHRA, CDR2 YSYEKL, per germline. This CDR3 is built from 14 residues.

V is TRBV4-1 and J is TRBJ1-1; unclear D gene. Sequencing used peripheral blood. The TCR comes from a man aged 40-55 years with acute or convalescent COVID-19. The CDR3 loop reads CASSQVPRNTEAFF. The CDR3 DNA reads TGCGCCAGCAGCCAAGTCCCCCGGAACACTGAAGCTTTCTTT.